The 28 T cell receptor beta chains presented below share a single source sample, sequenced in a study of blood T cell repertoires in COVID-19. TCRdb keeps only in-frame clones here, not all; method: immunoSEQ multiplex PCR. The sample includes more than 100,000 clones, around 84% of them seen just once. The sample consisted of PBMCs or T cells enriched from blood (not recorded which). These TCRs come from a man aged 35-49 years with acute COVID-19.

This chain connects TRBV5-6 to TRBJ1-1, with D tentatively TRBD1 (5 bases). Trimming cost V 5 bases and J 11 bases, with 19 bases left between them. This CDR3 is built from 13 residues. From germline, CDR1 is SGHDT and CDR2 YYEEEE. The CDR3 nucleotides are TGTGCCAGCAGTTCCGGGACTCTGGGCGGGGCTTTCTTT. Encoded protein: CASSSGTLGGAFF. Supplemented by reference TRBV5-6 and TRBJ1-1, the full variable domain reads DAGVTQSPTHLIKTRGQQVTLRCSPKSGHDTVSWYQQALGQGPQFIFQYYEEEERQRGNFPDRFSGHQFPNYSSELNVNALLLGDSALYLCASSSGTLGGAFFGQGTRLTVV.

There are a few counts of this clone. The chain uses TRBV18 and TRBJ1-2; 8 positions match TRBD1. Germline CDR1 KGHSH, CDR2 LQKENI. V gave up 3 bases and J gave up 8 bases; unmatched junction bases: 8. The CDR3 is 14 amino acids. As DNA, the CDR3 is TGTGCCAGCTCACCCATGGGACAGGACGGCGGCTACACCTTC. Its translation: CASSPMGQDGGYTF.

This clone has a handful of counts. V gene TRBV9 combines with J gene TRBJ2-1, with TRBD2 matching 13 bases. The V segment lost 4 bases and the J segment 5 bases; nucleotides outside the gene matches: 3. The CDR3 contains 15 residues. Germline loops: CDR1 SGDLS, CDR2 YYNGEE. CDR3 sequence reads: CASSPGTSGDNEQFF. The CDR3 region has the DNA TGTGCCAGCAGCCCCGGGACTAGCGGGGACAATGAGCAGTTCTTC. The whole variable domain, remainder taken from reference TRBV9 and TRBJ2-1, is DSGVTQTPKHLITATGQRVTLRCSPRSGDLSVYWYQQSLDQGLQFLIQYYNGEERAKGNILERFSAQQFPDLHSELNLSSLELGDSALYFCASSPGTSGDNEQFFGPGTRLTVL.

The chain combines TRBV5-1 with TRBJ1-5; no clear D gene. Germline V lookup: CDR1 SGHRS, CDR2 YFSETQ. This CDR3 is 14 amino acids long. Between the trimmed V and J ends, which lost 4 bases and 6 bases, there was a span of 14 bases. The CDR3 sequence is CASSLEPSSQPQHF. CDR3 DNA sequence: TGCGCCAGCAGCCTAGAACCCTCGTCTCAGCCCCAGCATTTT.

DNA of the CDR3: TGTGCCTGGAGTTCACAGGGGGTACGACCCCAGCATTTT. Translation: CAWSSQGVRPQHF. The chain joins TRBV30 to TRBJ1-5; 8 bases are shared with TRBD1. Trimming cost V 2 bases and J 10 bases; bases outside gene matches: 7. CDR1 and CDR2 (germline): GTSNPN, SVGIG (reference sequence). This CDR3 is 13 amino acids long.

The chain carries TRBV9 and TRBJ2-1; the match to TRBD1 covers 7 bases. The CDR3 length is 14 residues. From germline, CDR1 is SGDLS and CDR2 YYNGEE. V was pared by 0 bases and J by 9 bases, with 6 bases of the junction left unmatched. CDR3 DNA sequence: TGTGCCAGCAGCGTAGTAGGGACAGAGGGTGAGCAGTTCTTC. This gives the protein CASSVVGTEGEQFF.

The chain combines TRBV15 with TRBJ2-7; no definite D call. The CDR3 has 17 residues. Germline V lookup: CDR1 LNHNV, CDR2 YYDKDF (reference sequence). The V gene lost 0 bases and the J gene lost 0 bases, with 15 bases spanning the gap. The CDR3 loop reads CATSRDLGGASSYEQYF. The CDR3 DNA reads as TGTGCCACCAGCAGAGATTTAGGCGGAGCGAGCTCCTACGAGCAGTACTTC.

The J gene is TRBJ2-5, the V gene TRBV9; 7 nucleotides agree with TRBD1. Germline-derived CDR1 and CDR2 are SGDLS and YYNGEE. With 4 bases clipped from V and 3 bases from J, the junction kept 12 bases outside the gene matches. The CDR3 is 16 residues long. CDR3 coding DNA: TGTGCCAGCAGCCCAAGAGGTAGGGGGCAAAAAGAGACCCAGTACTTC. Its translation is CASSPRGRGQKETQYF.

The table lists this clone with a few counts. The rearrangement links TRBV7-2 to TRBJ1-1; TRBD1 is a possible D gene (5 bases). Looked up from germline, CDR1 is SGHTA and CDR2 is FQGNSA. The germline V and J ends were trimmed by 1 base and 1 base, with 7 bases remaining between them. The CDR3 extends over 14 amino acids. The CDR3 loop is CASSLDRWNTEAFF. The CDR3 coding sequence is TGTGCCAGCAGCTTAGACAGGTGGAACACTGAAGCTTTCTTT.

The CDR3 sequence: CASSLGGAKQETQYF. The DNA for the CDR3 is TGTGCCAGCAGCTTGGGCGGGGCAAAACAAGAGACCCAGTACTTC. The chain links TRBV5-4 to TRBJ2-5; maybe TRBD2 (6 bases). Trimming pared 0 bases from V and 2 bases from J, leaving 11 bases between. CDR3 size: 15 residues. Germline V gene lookup returns CDR1 SGHNT and CDR2 YYREEE (reference sequence).

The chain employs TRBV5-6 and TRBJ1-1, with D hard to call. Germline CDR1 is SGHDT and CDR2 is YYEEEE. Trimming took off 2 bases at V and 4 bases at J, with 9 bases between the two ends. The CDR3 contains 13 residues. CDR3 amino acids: CASSLEGVTEAFF. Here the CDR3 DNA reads TGTGCCAGCAGCTTAGAGGGAGTCACTGAAGCTTTCTTT.

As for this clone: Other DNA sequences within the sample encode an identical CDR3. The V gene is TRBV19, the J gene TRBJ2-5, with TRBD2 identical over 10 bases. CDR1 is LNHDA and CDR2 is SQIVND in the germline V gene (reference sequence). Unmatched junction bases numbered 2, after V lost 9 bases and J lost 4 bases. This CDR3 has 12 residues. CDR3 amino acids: CASRLAGETQYF. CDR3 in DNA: TGTGCCAGCCGACTAGCGGGAGAGACCCAGTACTTC.

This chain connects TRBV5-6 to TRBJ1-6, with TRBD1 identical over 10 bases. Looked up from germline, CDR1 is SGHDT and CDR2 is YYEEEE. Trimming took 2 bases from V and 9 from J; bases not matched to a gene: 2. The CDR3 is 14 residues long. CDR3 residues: CASSFRDRGSPLHF. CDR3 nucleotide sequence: TGTGCCAGCAGCTTTCGGGACAGGGGTTCACCCCTCCACTTT. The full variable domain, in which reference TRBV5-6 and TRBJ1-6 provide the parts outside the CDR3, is DAGVTQSPTHLIKTRGQQVTLRCSPKSGHDTVSWYQQALGQGPQFIFQYYEEEERQRGNFPDRFSGHQFPNYSSELNVNALLLGDSALYLCASSFRDRGSPLHFGNGTRLTVT.

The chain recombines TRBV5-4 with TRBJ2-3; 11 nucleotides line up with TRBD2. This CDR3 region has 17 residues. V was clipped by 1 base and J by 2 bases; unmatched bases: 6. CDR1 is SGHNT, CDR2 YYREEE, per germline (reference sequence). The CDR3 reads CASSLSLAGDLTDTQYF. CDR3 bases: TGTGCCAGCAGCTTGTCACTAGCGGGGGACCTCACAGATACGCAGTATTTT. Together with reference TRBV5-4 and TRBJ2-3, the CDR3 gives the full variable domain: ETGVTQSPTHLIKTRGQQVTLRCSSQSGHNTVSWYQQALGQGPQFIFQYYREEENGRGNFPPRFSGLQFPNYSSELNVNALELDDSALYLCASSLSLAGDLTDTQYFGPGTRLTVL.

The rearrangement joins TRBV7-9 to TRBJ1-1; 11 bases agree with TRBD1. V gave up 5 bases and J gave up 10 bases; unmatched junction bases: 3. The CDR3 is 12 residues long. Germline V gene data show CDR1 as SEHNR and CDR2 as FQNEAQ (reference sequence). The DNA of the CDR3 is TGTGCCAGCAGCCGGGACAGGGGGGCAGCTTTCTTT. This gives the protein CASSRDRGAAFF.

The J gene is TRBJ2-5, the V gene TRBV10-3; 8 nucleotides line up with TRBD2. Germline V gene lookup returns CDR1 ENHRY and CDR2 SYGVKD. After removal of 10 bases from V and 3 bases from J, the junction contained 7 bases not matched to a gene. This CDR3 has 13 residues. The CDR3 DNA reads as TGTGCCACTAATTTAGCGGGGAAAGAGACCCAGTACTTC. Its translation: CATNLAGKETQYF.

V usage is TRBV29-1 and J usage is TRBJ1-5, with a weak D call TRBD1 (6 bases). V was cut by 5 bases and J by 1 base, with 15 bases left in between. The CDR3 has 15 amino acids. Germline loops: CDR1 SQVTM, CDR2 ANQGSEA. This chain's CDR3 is CSVPANRESNQPQHF. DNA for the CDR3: TGCAGCGTTCCCGCAAACAGGGAAAGCAATCAGCCCCAGCATTTT.

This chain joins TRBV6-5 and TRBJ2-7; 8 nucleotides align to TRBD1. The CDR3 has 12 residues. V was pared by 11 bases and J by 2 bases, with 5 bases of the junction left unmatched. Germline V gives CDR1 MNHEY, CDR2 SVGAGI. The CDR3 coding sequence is TGTGCCTCTCGGGACAGGACCTACGAGCAGTACTTC. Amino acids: CASRDRTYEQYF.

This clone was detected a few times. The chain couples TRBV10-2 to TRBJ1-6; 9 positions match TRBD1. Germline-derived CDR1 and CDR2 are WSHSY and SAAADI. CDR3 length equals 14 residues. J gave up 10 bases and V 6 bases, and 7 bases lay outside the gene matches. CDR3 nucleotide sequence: TGCGCCAGCAGGACGGGACAGGGAGGATCACCCCTCCACTTT. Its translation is CASRTGQGGSPLHF.

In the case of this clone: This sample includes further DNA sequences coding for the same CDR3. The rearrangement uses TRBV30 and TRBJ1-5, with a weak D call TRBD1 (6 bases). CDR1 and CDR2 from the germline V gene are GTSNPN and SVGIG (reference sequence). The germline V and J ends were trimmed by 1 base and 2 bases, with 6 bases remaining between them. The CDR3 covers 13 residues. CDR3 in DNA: TGTGCCTGGAGTGGACAGGGCAATCAGCCCCAGCATTTT. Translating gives CAWSGQGNQPQHF. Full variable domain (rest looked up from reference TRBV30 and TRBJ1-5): SQTIHQWPATLVQPVGSPLSLECTVEGTSNPNLYWYRQAAGRGLQLLFYSVGIGQISSEVPQNLSASRPQDRQFILSSKKLLLSDSGFYLCAWSGQGNQPQHFGDGTRLSIL.

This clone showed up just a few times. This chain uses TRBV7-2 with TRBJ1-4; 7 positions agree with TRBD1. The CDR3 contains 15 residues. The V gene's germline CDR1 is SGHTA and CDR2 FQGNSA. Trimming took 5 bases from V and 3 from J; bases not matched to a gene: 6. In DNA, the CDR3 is TGTGCCAGCAGCCCGACCGGGACAGCTAATGAAAAACTGTTTTTT. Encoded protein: CASSPTGTANEKLFF.

The CDR3 DNA reads as TGTGCCTGGAGGGGACAGGGCGGGGAAAAACTGTTTTTT. It translates to CAWRGQGGEKLFF. The chain is built from TRBV30 and TRBJ1-4; 9 nucleotides agree with TRBD1. CDR1 is GTSNPN, CDR2 SVGIG, per germline (reference sequence). The CDR3 length is 13 residues. J gave up 8 bases and V 3 bases, and 4 bases lay outside the gene matches.

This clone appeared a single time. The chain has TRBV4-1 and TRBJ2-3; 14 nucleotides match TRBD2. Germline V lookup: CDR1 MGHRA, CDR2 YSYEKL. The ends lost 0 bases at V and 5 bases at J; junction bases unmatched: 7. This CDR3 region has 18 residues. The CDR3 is CASSQDGGTSGSGDTQYF. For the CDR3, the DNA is TGCGCCAGCAGCCAAGATGGGGGGACTAGCGGGAGTGGAGATACGCAGTATTTT.

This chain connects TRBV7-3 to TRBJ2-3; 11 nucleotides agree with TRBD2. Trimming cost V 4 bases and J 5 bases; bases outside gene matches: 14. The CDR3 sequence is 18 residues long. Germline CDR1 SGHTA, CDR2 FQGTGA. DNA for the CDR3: TGTGCCAGCAGCTCTGTCACTAGCGGGGGTTTTGGGGGAGATACGCAGTATTTT. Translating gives CASSSVTSGGFGGDTQYF.

The CDR3 nucleotides are TGTGCCAGCAGTTGGGGGGGGAACACTGAAGCTTTCTTT. This translates into CASSWGGNTEAFF. This chain links TRBV6-5 with TRBJ1-1; TRBD1 might be the D (5 bases). The CDR3 sequence is 13 residues long. Germline V CDR1 and CDR2: MNHEY, SVGAGI. V was trimmed by 4 bases and J by 1 base, leaving 7 bases between them.

The DNA for the CDR3 is TGTGCCAGCAGCCCCCGACTAGCGGGGAGCGCGGATACGCAGTATTTT. Translated, it gives CASSPRLAGSADTQYF. This chain links TRBV7-2 with TRBJ2-3; TRBD2 aligns across 11 bases. This CDR3 comprises 16 residues. Germline V gives CDR1 SGHTA, CDR2 FQGNSA. V shed 5 bases and J 6 bases; nucleotides not matched to a gene: 10.

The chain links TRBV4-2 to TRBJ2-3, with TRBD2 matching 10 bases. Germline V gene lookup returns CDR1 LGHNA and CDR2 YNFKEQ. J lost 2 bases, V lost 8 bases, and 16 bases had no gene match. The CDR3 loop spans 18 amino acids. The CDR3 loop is CASAGASGSVLDTDTQYF. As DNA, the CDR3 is TGTGCCAGCGCCGGGGCTAGCGGGAGTGTACTTGACACAGATACGCAGTATTTT.

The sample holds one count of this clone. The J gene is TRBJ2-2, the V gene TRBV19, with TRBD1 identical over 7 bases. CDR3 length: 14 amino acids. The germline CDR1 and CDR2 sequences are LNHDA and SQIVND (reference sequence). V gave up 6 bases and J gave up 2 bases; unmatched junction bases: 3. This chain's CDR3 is CASSGTDNTGELFF. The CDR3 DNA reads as TGTGCCAGTAGCGGGACAGATAACACCGGGGAGCTGTTTTTT.